The 19 T cell receptor beta chains listed next were all sequenced from one sample in a study of T-cell reconstitution after alpha-beta-depleted transplantation in children. Unique molecular identifiers were incorporated during preparation of the TCRbeta library. TCRdb independently ran MiXCR on the PCR reads; one entry per CDR3 protein. The sample has 280,000 or so distinct CDR3 sequences, 9.5% to 13% seen once. The starting material was peripheral blood, obtained 180 days after TCRalphabeta/CD19-depleted stem cell transplant. These receptors all stem from a male patient between 2 and 10 years old who had a stem cell transplant for chronic granulomatous disease, so the T cells may come from the graft donor.

This clonotype was detected many times. V gene TRBV20-1 combines with J gene TRBJ2-4, with TRBD2 matching over 9 bases. This CDR3 contains 15 residues. The V gene's germline CDR1 is DFQATT and CDR2 SNEGSKA (reference sequence). The junction had 8 bases not matched to a gene; V was cut back by 0 bases and J by 8 bases. CDR3 sequence reads: CSARDGSSGKHIQYF. CDR3 DNA sequence: TGCAGTGCTAGAGATGGGTCTAGCGGGAAACACATTCAGTACTTC.

This clonotype was counted at least ten times. The rearrangement joins TRBV20-1 to TRBJ2-1; weak D call: TRBD1 (6 bases). V gave up 1 base and J gave up 6 bases, with 13 bases separating them. The germline CDR1 and CDR2 sequences are DFQATT and SNEGSKA (reference sequence). This CDR3 is built from 14 residues. Here the CDR3 DNA reads TGCAGTGCTAGAGCCCGGACAGTTGGCAATGAGCAGTTCTTC. It translates to CSARARTVGNEQFF.

This clonotype was observed many times. This sequence joins TRBV7-9 and TRBJ2-5; TRBD2 aligns across 7 bases. The CDR3 length is 14 residues. V dropped 5 bases and J dropped 5; count of bases not matched to a gene: 8. Germline CDR1 and CDR2: SEHNR and FQNEAQ (reference sequence). The CDR3 here is CASSRSGRTETQYF. CDR3 coding DNA: TGTGCCAGCAGCAGATCCGGGAGGACGGAGACCCAGTACTTC.

This clonotype was counted at least ten times. The chain recombines TRBV6-2 or TRBV6-3 with TRBJ2-7; maybe TRBD2 (6 bases). The CDR3 totals 14 residues. The germline CDR1 and CDR2 sequences are MNHEY and SVGEGT. V lost 6 bases and J lost 6, with 18 bases in between. CDR3 bases: TGTGCCAGCAGCGGGGGTCAAAAAGGTCCCGAGCAGTACTTC. Its protein is CASSGGQKGPEQYF.

Ten or more counts support this clonotype. V usage is TRBV7-7 and J usage is TRBJ2-6; no clear D gene. CDR1 is SSHAT and CDR2 is FNYEAQ in the germline V gene (reference sequence). Trimming removed 4 bases at V and 2 bases at J, with 6 bases between. The length of the CDR3 is 14 residues. Written as DNA, the CDR3 is TGTGCCAGCAGCTCTTCCCCTGGGGCCAACGTCCTGACTTTC. This translates into CASSSSPGANVLTF.

As regards this clonotype: A much larger clone lies one base from this, so it may be a read error. The CDR3 does not close with the conserved phenylalanine or tryptophan, likely indicating a read error. The chain recombines TRBV28 with TRBJ2-1; D is uncertain. V was clipped by 6 bases and J by 8 bases, with 5 bases between them. This CDR3 is 10 amino acids long. CDR1 is MDHEN and CDR2 is SYDVKM in the germline V gene. In DNA, the CDR3 is TGTGCCAGCAGCAAGTATGAGCAGTTCCTC. This translates into CASSKYEQFL.

Many counts were recorded for this clonotype. The chain joins TRBV5-1 to TRBJ2-3; D is unresolved. There are 16 residues in the CDR3. Trimming stripped 0 bases from V and 5 bases from J, with 16 bases between. The germline gives CDR1 SGHRS, CDR2 YFSETQ. The DNA of the CDR3 is TGCGCCAGCAGCTTGGAGGCCGGGCGTAAAGGAGATACGCAGTATTTT. Residues: CASSLEAGRKGDTQYF. The entire variable domain, with the rest obtained from reference TRBV5-1 and TRBJ2-3, is as follows: KAGVTQTPRYLIKTRGQQVTLSCSPISGHRSVSWYQQTPGQGLQFLFEYFSETQRNKGNFPGRFSGRQFSNSRSEMNVSTLELGDSALYLCASSLEAGRKGDTQYFGPGTRLTVL.

The sample holds many counts of this clonotype. The chain employs TRBV10-3 and TRBJ2-7; 8 nucleotides align to TRBD1. Trimming took 6 bases from V and 4 from J; bases not matched to a gene: 8. The CDR3 sequence is 14 residues long. Germline values: CDR1 ENHRY, CDR2 SYGVKD. The CDR3 coding sequence is TGTGCCATCAGCCAAACAGGGGGTCTATACGAGCAGTACTTC. The encoded protein is CAISQTGGLYEQYF.

A word on this clonotype: A much larger clone differs from this one at a single base, so this may be a read error. CDR3 sequence reads: CASSPDAGKTYEQYF. The CDR3 DNA reads as TGTGCCAGCTCACCGGACGCGGGGAAGACCTACGAGCAGTACTTC. The chain uses TRBV18 and TRBJ2-7; D might be TRBD2 (6 bases). Per germline, CDR1 KGHSH and CDR2 LQKENI. CDR3 size: 15 residues. Trimming left V 3 bases short and J 2 bases short, with 14 bases between.

This chain connects TRBV7-2 to TRBJ2-7; 7 bases match TRBD1. CDR3 size: 15 residues. Germline lookup yields CDR1 SGHTA and CDR2 FQGNSA. Trimming at V came to 4 bases and at J to 0 bases, leaving 6 bases not matched to a gene. CDR3 residues: CASSSDREHSYEQYF. CDR3 sequence (DNA): TGTGCCAGCAGCTCTGACAGGGAGCACTCCTACGAGCAGTACTTC. Filled out from reference TRBV7-2 and TRBJ2-7, the complete variable domain reads GAGVSQSPSNKVTEKGKDVELRCDPISGHTALYWYRQSLGQGLEFLIYFQGNSAPDKSGLPSDRFSAERTGGSVSTLTIQRTQQEDSAVYLCASSSDREHSYEQYFGPGTRLTVT.

This clonotype has at least ten counts. The J gene is TRBJ2-7, the V gene TRBV5-1; 8 nucleotides agree with TRBD1. There are 14 residues in the CDR3. Trimming cost V 4 bases and J 6 bases; bases outside gene matches: 9. In germline, CDR1 is SGHRS, CDR2 YFSETQ. The CDR3 nucleotides read TGCGCCAGCAGCCCAATAGTAACAGGGGGCGAGCAGTACTTC. Protein product: CASSPIVTGGEQYF.

This clonotype was picked up many times. J is TRBJ2-5 and V is TRBV3-1, with 8 bases fitting TRBD2. The germline gives CDR1 LGHDT, CDR2 YNNKEL (reference sequence). The CDR3 consists of 14 residues. V dropped 6 bases and J dropped 4; count of bases not matched to a gene: 7. The CDR3 protein is CASSSGILRETQYF. CDR3 coding DNA: TGTGCCAGCAGTAGCGGGATCCTTAGAGAGACCCAGTACTTC.

To note about this clonotype: Its ends do not fully match the called genes, so a read error is possible. This chain's CDR3 is CVSSLGPQETQYF. CDR3 DNA: TGTGTCAGCAGCTTGGGGCCTCAAGAGACCCAGTACTTC. This chain joins TRBV7-9 and TRBJ2-5, with D maybe TRBD1 (5 bases). The CDR3 is 13 residues long. In germline, CDR1 is SEHNR, CDR2 FQNEAQ (reference sequence).

In its sample, this clonotype was seen many times. The CDR3 protein is CASSPRLAGYTGELFF. CDR3 coding DNA: TGTGCCAGCAGCCCCAGACTAGCGGGGTACACCGGGGAGCTGTTTTTT. The V and J genes are TRBV7-8 and TRBJ2-2; 11 bases are shared with TRBD2. The V gene end was trimmed by 5 bases and the J gene end by 3 bases; junction bases not matched to a gene: 5. This CDR3 is 16 amino acids long. Germline CDR1 and CDR2: SGHVS and FQNEAQ. Variable domain in full (rest from reference TRBV7-8 and TRBJ2-2): GAGVSQSPRYKVAKRGQDVALRCDPISGHVSLFWYQQALGQGPEFLTYFQNEAQLDKSGLPSDRFFAERPEGSVSTLKIQRTQQEDSAVYLCASSPRLAGYTGELFFGEGSRLTVL.

This clonotype was counted ten times or more. This chain links TRBV12-3 or TRBV12-4 with TRBJ1-4, with 7 bases identical to TRBD1. V trimming: 6 bases; J trimming: 4 bases; junction bases outside the gene matches: 5. The CDR3 sequence is 14 residues long. The CDR3 coding sequence is TGTGCCAGCAGACCGGGACAGCTTAATGAAAAACTGTTTTTT. As protein: CASRPGQLNEKLFF.

This clonotype was recorded at least ten times. The CDR3 spells CASSSRLAGGPDTQYF. The CDR3 DNA sequence: TGTGCCAGCAGCTCCCGTCTAGCGGGAGGGCCAGATACGCAGTATTTT. This sequence joins TRBV7-8 and TRBJ2-3, with 12 bases aligning to TRBD2. There are 16 residues in the CDR3. Germline CDR1 reads SGHVS; CDR2 reads FQNEAQ. Trimming cost V 4 bases and J 4 bases; bases outside gene matches: 6.

This clonotype was observed at least ten times. V usage is TRBV12-3 or TRBV12-4 and J usage is TRBJ2-7, with D possibly being TRBD2 (6 bases). CDR3 size: 16 residues. Trimming pared 6 bases from V and 7 bases from J, leaving 25 bases between. CDR3 loop: CASSILGGGWPLEQYF. DNA of the CDR3: TGTGCCAGCAGCATCTTGGGAGGAGGTTGGCCTTTGGAGCAGTACTTC.

The sample holds many counts of this clonotype. V and J are TRBV10-2 and TRBJ2-7; perhaps TRBD1 as D (5 bases). Germline CDR1 and CDR2: WSHSY and SAAADI. The V end was cut by 8 bases, the J end by 3 bases, with 8 bases between. The CDR3 spans 11 residues. The CDR3 DNA sequence: TGCGCCAGCCAGGGCGGCTACGAGCAGTACTTC. Protein: CASQGGYEQYF.

This clonotype was seen ten or more times. The rearrangement uses TRBV28 and TRBJ2-7; the D gene is possibly TRBD2 (6 bases). Trimming took off 6 bases at V and 3 bases at J, with 12 bases between the two ends. Germline CDR1 and CDR2: MDHEN and SYDVKM. The CDR3 runs to 13 residues. CDR3 residues: CASRMGGYYEQYF. The CDR3 coding sequence is TGTGCCAGCAGGATGGGGGGTTACTACGAGCAGTACTTC.